This TCR beta chain was identified in a study of graft-versus-host responses after intestinal transplantation. Profiled with immunoSEQ multiplex PCR; TCRdb holds only in-frame clones, not every one. The data contain about 120,000 clones, 90% to 95% of them singletons. For this clone: Its specificity is not known.

The CDR3 has 13 amino acids. V was clipped by 4 bases and J by 3 bases; unmatched bases: 1. Germline CDR1 is LGHNA and CDR2 is YNFKEQ. This specimen was unstimulated CD4+ T cells sorted from spleen or lymph node cells, taken before intestinal transplant. This clonotype was sampled from a human donor who received an intestinal transplant. The V and J genes are TRBV4-2 and TRBJ2-7; 9 nucleotides agree with TRBD1. In DNA form, the CDR3 reads TGTGCCAGCAGCCCGGACAGGGGCTACGAGCAGTACTTC. It yields the protein CASSPDRGYEQYF.